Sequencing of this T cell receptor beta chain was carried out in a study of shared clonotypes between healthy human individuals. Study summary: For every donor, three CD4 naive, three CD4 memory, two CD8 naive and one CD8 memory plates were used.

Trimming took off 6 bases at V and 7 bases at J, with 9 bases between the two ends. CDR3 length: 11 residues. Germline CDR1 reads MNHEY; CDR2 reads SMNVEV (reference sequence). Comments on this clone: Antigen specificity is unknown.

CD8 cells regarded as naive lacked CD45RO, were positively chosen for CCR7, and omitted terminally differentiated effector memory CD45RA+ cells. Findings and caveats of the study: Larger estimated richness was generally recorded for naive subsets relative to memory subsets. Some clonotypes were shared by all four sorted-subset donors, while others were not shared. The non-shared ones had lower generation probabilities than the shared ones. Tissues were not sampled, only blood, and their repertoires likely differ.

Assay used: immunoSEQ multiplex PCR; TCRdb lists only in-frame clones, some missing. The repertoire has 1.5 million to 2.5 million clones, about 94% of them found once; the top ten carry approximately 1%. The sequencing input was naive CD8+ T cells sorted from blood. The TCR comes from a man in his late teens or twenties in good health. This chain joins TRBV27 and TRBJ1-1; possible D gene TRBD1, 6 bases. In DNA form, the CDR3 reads TGTGCCAGCAGACAGGGAAATGAAGCTTTCTTT. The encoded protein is CASRQGNEAFF.